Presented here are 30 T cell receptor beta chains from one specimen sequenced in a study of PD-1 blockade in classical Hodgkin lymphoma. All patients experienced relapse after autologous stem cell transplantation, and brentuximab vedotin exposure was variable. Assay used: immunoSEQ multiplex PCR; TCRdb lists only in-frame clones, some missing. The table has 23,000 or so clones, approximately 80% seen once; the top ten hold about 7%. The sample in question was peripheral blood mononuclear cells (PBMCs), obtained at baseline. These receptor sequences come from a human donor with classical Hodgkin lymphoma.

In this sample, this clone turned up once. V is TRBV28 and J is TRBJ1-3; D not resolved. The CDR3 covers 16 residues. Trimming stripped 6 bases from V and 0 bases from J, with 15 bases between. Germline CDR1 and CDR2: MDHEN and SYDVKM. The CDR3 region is CASSPPLGSSGNTIYF. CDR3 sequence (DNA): TGTGCCAGCAGCCCCCCCCTTGGGAGCTCTGGAAACACCATATATTTT. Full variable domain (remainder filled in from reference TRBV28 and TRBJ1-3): DVKVTQSSRYLVKRTGEKVFLECVQDMDHENMFWYRQDPGLGLRLIYFSYDVKMKEKGDIPEGYSVSREKKERFSLILESASTNQTSMYLCASSPPLGSSGNTIYFGEGSWLTVV.

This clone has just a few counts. CDR3 nucleotides: TGCGCCAGCAGCTTGGAGGAGACCCAGTACTTC. It is translated as CASSLEETQYF. J is TRBJ2-5 and V is TRBV5-1; D uncertain. The CDR3 runs 11 residues. CDR1 is SGHRS and CDR2 is YFSETQ in the germline V gene. V dropped 0 bases and J dropped 5 bases, with 2 bases sitting between them.

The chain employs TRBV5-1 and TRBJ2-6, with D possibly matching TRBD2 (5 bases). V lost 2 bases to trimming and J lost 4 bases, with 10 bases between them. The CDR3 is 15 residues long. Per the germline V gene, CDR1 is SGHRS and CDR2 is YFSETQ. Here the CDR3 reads CASSLEGSGANVLTF. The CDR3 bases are TGCGCCAGCAGCTTAGAAGGGAGCGGGGCCAACGTCCTGACTTTC.

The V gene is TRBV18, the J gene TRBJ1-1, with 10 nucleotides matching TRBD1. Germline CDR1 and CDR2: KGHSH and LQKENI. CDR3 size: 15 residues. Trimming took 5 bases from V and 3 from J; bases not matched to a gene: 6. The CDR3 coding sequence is TGTGCCAGCTCAAGGGAGACAGGGGGCGACACTGAAGCTTTCTTT. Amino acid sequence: CASSRETGGDTEAFF.

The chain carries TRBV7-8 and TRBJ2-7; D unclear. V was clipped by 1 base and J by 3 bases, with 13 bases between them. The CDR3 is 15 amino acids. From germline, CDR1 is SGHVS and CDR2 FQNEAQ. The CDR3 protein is CASSLEELKGYEQYF. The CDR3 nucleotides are TGTGCCAGCAGCTTAGAGGAGCTCAAGGGCTACGAGCAGTACTTC.

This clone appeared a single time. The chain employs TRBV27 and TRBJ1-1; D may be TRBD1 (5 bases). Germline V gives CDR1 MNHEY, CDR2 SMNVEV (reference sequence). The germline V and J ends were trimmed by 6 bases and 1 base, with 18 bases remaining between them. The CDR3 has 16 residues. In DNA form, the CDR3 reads TGTGCCAGCAGCTCCCTTACAGGAACCGAGAACACTGAAGCTTTCTTT. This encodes CASSSLTGTENTEAFF.

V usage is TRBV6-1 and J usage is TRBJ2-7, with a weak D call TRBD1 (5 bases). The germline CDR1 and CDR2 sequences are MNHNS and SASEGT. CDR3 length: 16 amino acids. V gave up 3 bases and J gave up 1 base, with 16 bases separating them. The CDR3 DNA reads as TGTGCCAGCAGTGAGTGGGATCAGGGATTATCCTACGAGCAGTACTTC. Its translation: CASSEWDQGLSYEQYF.

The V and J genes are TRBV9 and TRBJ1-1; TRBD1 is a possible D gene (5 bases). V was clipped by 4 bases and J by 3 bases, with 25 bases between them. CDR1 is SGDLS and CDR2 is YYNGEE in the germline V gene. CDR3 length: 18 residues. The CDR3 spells CASSPAGGTQFFDTEAFF. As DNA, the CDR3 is TGTGCCAGCAGCCCTGCCGGGGGGACCCAATTTTTTGACACTGAAGCTTTCTTT.

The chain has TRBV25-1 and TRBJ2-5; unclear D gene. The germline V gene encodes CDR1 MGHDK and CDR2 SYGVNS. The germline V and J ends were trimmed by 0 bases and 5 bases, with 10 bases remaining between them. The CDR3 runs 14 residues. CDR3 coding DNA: TGTGCCAGCAGTGAATACGCAGGTGGGGAGACCCAGTACTTC. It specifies CASSEYAGGETQYF.

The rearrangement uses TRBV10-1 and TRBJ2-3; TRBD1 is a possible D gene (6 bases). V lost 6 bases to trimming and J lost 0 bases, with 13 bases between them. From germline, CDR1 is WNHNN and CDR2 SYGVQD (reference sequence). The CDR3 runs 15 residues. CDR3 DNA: TGCGCCAGCAGGGACAGTGGAGTTAGCACAGATACGCAGTATTTT. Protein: CASRDSGVSTDTQYF.

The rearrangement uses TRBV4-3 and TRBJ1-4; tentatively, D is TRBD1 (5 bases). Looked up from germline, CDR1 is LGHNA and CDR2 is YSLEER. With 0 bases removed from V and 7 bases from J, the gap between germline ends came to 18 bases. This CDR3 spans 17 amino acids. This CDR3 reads CASSQEWAGVAREKLFF. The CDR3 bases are TGCGCCAGCAGCCAAGAATGGGCGGGGGTGGCCCGTGAAAAACTGTTTTTT.

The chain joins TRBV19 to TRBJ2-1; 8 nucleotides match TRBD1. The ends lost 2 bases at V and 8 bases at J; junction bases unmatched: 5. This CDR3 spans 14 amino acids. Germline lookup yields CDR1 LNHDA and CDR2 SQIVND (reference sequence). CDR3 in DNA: TGTGCCAGTAGTATAATTGACAGGGGTTATGAGCAGTTCTTC. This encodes CASSIIDRGYEQFF.

CDR3 bases: TGTGCCACCAGCAAAGCAGGGTTTCGGGAGACCCAGTACTTC. Translated, it gives CATSKAGFRETQYF. The chain carries TRBV15 and TRBJ2-5; D possibly corresponds to TRBD1 (5 bases). The V end was cut by 4 bases, the J end by 5 bases, with 14 bases between. CDR1 and CDR2 from the germline V gene are LNHNV and YYDKDF (reference sequence). This CDR3 comprises 14 residues. The full variable domain, its missing parts supplied by reference TRBV15 and TRBJ2-5, is DAMVIQNPRYQVTQFGKPVTLSCSQTLNHNVMYWYQQKSSQAPKLLFHYYDKDFNNEADTPDNFQSRRPNTSFCFLDIRSPGLGDTAMYLCATSKAGFRETQYFGPGTRLLVL.

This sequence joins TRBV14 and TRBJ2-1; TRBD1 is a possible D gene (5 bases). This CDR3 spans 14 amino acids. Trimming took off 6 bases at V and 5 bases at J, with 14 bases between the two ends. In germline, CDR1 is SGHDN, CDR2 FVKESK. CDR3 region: CASRPSQVNNEQFF. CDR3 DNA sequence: TGTGCCAGCAGACCTTCACAGGTAAACAATGAGCAGTTCTTC.

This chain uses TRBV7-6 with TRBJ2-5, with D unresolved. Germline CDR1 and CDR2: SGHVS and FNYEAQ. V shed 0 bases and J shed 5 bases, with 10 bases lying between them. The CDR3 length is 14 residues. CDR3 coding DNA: TGTGCCAGCAGCTTAGCTGGCCGCAGCGAGACCCAGTACTTC. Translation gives CASSLAGRSETQYF.

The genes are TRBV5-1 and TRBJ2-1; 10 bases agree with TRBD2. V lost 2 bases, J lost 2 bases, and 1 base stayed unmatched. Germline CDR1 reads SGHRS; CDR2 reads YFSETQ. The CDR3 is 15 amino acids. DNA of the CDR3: TGCGCCAGCAGCTTCAGCGGGGGGGCCTACAATGAGCAGTTCTTC. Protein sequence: CASSFSGGAYNEQFF.

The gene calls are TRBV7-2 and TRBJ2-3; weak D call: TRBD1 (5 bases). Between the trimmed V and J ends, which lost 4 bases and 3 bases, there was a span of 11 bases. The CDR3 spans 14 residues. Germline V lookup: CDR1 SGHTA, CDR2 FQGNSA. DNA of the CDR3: TGTGCCAGCAGCTCGACAGCTCGTACAGATACGCAGTATTTT. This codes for CASSSTARTDTQYF.

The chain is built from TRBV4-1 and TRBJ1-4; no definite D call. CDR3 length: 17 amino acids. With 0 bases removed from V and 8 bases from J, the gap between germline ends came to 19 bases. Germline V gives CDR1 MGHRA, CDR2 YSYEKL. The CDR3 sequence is CASSQDPPVQRPEKLFF. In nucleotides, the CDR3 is TGCGCCAGCAGCCAAGATCCACCGGTTCAACGACCCGAAAAACTGTTTTTT.

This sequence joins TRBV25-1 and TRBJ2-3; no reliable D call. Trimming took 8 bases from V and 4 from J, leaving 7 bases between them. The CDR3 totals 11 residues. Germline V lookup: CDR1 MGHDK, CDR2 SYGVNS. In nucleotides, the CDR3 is TGTGCCAGCTCCCCAGCAGATACGCAGTATTTT. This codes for CASSPADTQYF. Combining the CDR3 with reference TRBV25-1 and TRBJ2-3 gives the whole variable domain EADIYQTPRYLVIGTGKKITLECSQTMGHDKMYWYQQDPGMELHLIHYSYGVNSTEKGDLSSESTVSRIRTEHFPLTLESARPSHTSQYLCASSPADTQYFGPGTRLTVL.

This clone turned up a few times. CDR3 sequence (DNA): TGTGCCAGCAGCCCGACTTTTAGCGGGGGATCCTACAATGAGCAGTTCTTC. Translating gives CASSPTFSGGSYNEQFF. The chain is built from TRBV6-4 and TRBJ2-1, with 9 positions matching TRBD2. The germline V gene encodes CDR1 MRHNA and CDR2 SNTAGT. V gave up 6 bases and J gave up 1 base; unmatched junction bases: 10. The CDR3 runs 17 residues.

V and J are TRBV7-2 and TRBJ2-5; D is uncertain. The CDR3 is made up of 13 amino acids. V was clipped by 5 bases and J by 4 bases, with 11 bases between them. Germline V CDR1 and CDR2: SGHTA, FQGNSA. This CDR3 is CASSESTPETQYF. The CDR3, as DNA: TGTGCCAGCAGCGAGTCCACCCCAGAGACCCAGTACTTC.

The chain's CDR3 is CASSALGGLGGTDTQYF. CDR3 coding DNA: TGTGCCAGCAGCGCCTTAGGGGGGCTAGGGGGCACAGATACGCAGTATTTT. V is TRBV9 and J is TRBJ2-3, with D perhaps assigned TRBD1 or TRBD2 (6 bases each). CDR3 length: 17 residues. Germline V gives CDR1 SGDLS, CDR2 YYNGEE. The germline V and J ends were trimmed by 3 bases and 1 base, with 18 bases remaining between them.

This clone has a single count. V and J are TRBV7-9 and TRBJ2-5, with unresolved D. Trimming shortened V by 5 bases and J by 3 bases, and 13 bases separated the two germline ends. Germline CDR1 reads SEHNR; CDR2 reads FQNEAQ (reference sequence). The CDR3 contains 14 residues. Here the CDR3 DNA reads TGTGCCAGCAGCACAAGACGTACAGAAGAGACCCAGTACTTC. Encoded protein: CASSTRRTEETQYF.

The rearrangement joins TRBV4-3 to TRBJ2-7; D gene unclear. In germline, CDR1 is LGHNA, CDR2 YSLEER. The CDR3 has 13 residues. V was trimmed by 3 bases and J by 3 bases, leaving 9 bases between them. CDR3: CASSHRDGYEQYF. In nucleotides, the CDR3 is TGCGCCAGCAGCCACCGCGATGGCTACGAGCAGTACTTC.

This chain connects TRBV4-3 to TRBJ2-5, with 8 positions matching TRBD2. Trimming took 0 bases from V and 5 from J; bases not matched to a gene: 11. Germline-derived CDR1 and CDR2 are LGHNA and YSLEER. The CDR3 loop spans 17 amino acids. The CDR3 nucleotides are TGCGCCAGCAGCCAAGATCTTGCAGCGGGGGCTTATGAGACCCAGTACTTC. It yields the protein CASSQDLAAGAYETQYF.

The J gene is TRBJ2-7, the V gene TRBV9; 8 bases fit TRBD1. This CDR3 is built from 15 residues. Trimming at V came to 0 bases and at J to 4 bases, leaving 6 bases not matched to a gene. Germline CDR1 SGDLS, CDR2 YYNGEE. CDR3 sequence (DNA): TGTGCCAGCAGCGTAGGGGCAGGGGGCAGGTACGAGCAGTACTTC. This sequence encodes CASSVGAGGRYEQYF.

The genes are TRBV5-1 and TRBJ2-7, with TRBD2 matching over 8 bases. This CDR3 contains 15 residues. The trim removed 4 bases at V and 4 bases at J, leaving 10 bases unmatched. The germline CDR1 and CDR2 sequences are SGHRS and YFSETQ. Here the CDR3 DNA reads TGCGCCAGCAGCCCGCGGGGGGCTAAGAGTTACGAGCAGTACTTC. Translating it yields CASSPRGAKSYEQYF.

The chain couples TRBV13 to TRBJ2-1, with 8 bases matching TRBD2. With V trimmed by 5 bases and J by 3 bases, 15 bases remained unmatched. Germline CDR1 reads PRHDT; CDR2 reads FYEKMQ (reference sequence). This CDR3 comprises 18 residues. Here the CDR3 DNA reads TGTGCCAGCAGCCTACAGCCCGCCTTAGCGGGACTCTACAATGAGCAGTTCTTC. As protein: CASSLQPALAGLYNEQFF.

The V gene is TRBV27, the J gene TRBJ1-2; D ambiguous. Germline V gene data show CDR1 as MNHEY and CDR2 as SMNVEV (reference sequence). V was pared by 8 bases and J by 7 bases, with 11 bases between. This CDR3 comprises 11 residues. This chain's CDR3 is CASFGVGGYTF. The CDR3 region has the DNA TGTGCCAGCTTTGGGGTTGGTGGCTACACCTTC.

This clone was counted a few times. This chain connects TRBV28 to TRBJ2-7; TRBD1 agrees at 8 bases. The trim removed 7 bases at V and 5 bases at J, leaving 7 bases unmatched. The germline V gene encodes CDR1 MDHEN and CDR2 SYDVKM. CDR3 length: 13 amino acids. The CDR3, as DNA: TGTGCCAGCACCGTGACAGGGGTCGACGAGCAGTACTTC. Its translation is CASTVTGVDEQYF. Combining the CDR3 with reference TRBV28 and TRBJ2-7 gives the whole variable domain DVKVTQSSRYLVKRTGEKVFLECVQDMDHENMFWYRQDPGLGLRLIYFSYDVKMKEKGDIPEGYSVSREKKERFSLILESASTNQTSMYLCASTVTGVDEQYFGPGTRLTVT.